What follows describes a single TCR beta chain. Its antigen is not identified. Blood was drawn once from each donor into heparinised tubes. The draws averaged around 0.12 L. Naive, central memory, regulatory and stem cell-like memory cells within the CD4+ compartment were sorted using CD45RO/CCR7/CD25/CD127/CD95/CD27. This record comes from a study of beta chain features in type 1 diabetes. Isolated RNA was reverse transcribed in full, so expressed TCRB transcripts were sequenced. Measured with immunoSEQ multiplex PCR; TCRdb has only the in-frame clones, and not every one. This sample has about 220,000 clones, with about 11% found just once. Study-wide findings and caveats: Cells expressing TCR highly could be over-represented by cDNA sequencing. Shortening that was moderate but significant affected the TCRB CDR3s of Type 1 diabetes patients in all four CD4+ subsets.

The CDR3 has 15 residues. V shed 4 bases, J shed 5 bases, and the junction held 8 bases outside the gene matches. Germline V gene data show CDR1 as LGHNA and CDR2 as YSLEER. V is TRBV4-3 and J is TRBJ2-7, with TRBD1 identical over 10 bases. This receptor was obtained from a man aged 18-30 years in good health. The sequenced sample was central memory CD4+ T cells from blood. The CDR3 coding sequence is TGCGCCAGCAGCCGAGCCGGGACAGGGGCCAACGAGCAGTACTTC. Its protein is CASSRAGTGANEQYF.